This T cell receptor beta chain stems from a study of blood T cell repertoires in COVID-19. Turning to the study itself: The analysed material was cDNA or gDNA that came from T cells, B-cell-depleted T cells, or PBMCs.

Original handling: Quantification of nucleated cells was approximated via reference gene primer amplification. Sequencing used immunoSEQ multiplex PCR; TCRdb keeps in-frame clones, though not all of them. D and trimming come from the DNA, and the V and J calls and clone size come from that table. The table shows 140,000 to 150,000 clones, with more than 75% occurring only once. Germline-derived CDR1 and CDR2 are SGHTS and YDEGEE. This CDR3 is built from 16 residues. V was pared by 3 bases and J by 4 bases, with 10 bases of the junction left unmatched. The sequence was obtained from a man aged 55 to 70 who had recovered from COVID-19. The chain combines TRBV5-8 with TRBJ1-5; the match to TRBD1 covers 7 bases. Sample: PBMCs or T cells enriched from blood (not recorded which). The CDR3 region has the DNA TGTGCCAGCAGCTGGGACAGTCGCCTCCTAAATCAGCCCCAGCATTTT. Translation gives CASSWDSRLLNQPQHF.